This is a list of T cell receptor beta chains from one sample in a study of T cell changes during pregnancy in multiple sclerosis. The assay was immunoSEQ multiplex PCR, and TCRdb's table has in-frame clones only and misses some. The sample includes tens of thousands of clones, approximately 96% seen only once; the top ten take roughly 2.4%. Sequenced here: CD8+ T cells from peripheral blood mononuclear cells, sampled after pregnancy. These receptors all come from a female donor with multiple sclerosis, enrolled in a pregnancy study. CDR3s include the opening cysteine and the closing phenylalanine or tryptophan. Each record gives: J gene, clone size, V gene, D gene, CDR3 DNA, CDR3 protein. A D gene is named only where the DNA matches it firmly. Clone size is stated in some rows and not others, as once, few, many or a class when expanded.

j_call: TRBJ2-3; clone_size: .; v_call: TRBV2; d_call: TRBD1; cdr3_nt: TGTGCCAGCGTGACAGGGGATACGCAGTATTTT; cdr3_aa: CASVTGDTQYF
j_call: TRBJ1-5; clone_size: .; v_call: TRBV7-2; d_call: .; cdr3_nt: TGTGCCAGCAGCTTAGATTGGGGAGGCAATCAGCCCCAGCATTTT; cdr3_aa: CASSLDWGGNQPQHF
j_call: TRBJ2-7; clone_size: .; v_call: TRBV6-5; d_call: TRBD2; cdr3_nt: TGTGCCAGCGGTAGCGGGGCCTACGAGCAGTACTTC; cdr3_aa: CASGSGAYEQYF
j_call: TRBJ1-2; clone_size: .; v_call: TRBV7-8; d_call: .; cdr3_nt: TGTGCCAGCAGCTTAGAGGGGGATGGGGGGGCCGTAGGCTATGGCTACACCTTC; cdr3_aa: CASSLEGDGGAVGYGYTF
j_call: TRBJ2-7; clone_size: .; v_call: TRBV11-2; d_call: TRBD2; cdr3_nt: TGTGCCAGCGGTATAACTAGCGGGAGCTACGAGCAGTACTTC; cdr3_aa: CASGITSGSYEQYF
j_call: TRBJ2-3; clone_size: .; v_call: TRBV7-9; d_call: .; cdr3_nt: TGTGCCAGCAGCCCTAGCACAGATACGCAGTATTTT; cdr3_aa: CASSPSTDTQYF
j_call: TRBJ2-6; clone_size: .; v_call: TRBV27; d_call: .; cdr3_nt: TGTGCCAGCAGACAGGGATCGTTCTCTGGGGCCAACGTCCTGACTTTC; cdr3_aa: CASRQGSFSGANVLTF
j_call: TRBJ2-7; clone_size: .; v_call: TRBV27; d_call: .; cdr3_nt: TGTGCCAGCAGTTTATCAACAGGGACCTACGAGCAGTACTTC; cdr3_aa: CASSLSTGTYEQYF
j_call: TRBJ1-1; clone_size: .; v_call: TRBV6-1; d_call: .; cdr3_nt: TGTGCCAGCAGTGAATATTTAGGGGAGGGCACTGAAGCTTTCTTT; cdr3_aa: CASSEYLGEGTEAFF
j_call: TRBJ1-2; clone_size: .; v_call: TRBV29-1; d_call: .; cdr3_nt: TGCAGCGTAGCTACAGGGTCACTTGGCTACACCTTC; cdr3_aa: CSVATGSLGYTF
j_call: TRBJ2-7; clone_size: .; v_call: TRBV29-1; d_call: TRBD2; cdr3_nt: TGCAGCGTTGAATACGGGGGGGCCCCCTACGAGCAGTACTTC; cdr3_aa: CSVEYGGAPYEQYF
j_call: TRBJ2-1; clone_size: .; v_call: TRBV5-1; d_call: .; cdr3_nt: TGCGCCAGCAGCTTCCAAATTGAAGCGCAAAGGCAGTTCTTC; cdr3_aa: CASSFQIEAQRQFF
j_call: TRBJ1-2; clone_size: once; v_call: TRBV5-1; d_call: .; cdr3_nt: TGCGCCAGCAGCTTGCAGGGTGGCTACACCTTC; cdr3_aa: CASSLQGGYTF
j_call: TRBJ2-7; clone_size: .; v_call: TRBV7-8; d_call: .; cdr3_nt: TGTGCCAGCATGCTGGGCAGTGTCGACGAGCAGTACTTC; cdr3_aa: CASMLGSVDEQYF
j_call: TRBJ2-1; clone_size: .; v_call: TRBV2; d_call: TRBD2; cdr3_nt: TGTGCCAGCAGACCCCTAGCGGGAGACTACAATGAGCAGTTCTTC; cdr3_aa: CASRPLAGDYNEQFF
j_call: TRBJ2-7; clone_size: .; v_call: TRBV11-1; d_call: TRBD1; cdr3_nt: TGTGCCAGCAGCCCATGGACGGCTACAGGGGGCATCTCCTACGAGCAGTACTTC; cdr3_aa: CASSPWTATGGISYEQYF
j_call: TRBJ1-3; clone_size: .; v_call: TRBV2; d_call: .; cdr3_nt: TGTGCCAGCACAGGTCGACCTGGAAACACCATATATTTT; cdr3_aa: CASTGRPGNTIYF
j_call: TRBJ1-2; clone_size: once; v_call: TRBV7-9; d_call: TRBD1; cdr3_nt: TGTGCCAGCAGCTTATTGGGACAGGGTGACAGCGGCTACACCTTC; cdr3_aa: CASSLLGQGDSGYTF
j_call: TRBJ1-1; clone_size: .; v_call: TRBV2; d_call: TRBD1; cdr3_nt: TGTGCCAGCAGTGAACGCCGGGACAGTTCCACTGAAGCTTTCTTT; cdr3_aa: CASSERRDSSTEAFF
j_call: TRBJ1-2; clone_size: few; v_call: TRBV28; d_call: .; cdr3_nt: TGTGCCAGTTTGGGGAGCTCTTTCTATGGCTACACCTTC; cdr3_aa: CASLGSSFYGYTF
j_call: TRBJ2-5; clone_size: .; v_call: TRBV7-9; d_call: .; cdr3_nt: TGTGCCAGCAGGGGGTCGAGGGCGGGGGAGACCCAGTACTTC; cdr3_aa: CASRGSRAGETQYF
j_call: TRBJ1-5; clone_size: .; v_call: TRBV19; d_call: .; cdr3_nt: TGTGCCAGTGCATTGGGGGGTAATCAGCCCCAGCATTTT; cdr3_aa: CASALGGNQPQHF